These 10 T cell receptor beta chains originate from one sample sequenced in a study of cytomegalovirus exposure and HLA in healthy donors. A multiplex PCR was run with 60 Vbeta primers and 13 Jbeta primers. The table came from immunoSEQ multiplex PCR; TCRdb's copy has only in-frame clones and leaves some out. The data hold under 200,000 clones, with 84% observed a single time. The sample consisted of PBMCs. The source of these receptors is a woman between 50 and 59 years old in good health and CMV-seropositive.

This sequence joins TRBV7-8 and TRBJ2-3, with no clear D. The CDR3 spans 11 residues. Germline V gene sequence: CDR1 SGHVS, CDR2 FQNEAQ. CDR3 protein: CAWAGEDTQYF. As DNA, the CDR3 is TGTGCATGGGCAGGTGAGGATACGCAGTATTTT.

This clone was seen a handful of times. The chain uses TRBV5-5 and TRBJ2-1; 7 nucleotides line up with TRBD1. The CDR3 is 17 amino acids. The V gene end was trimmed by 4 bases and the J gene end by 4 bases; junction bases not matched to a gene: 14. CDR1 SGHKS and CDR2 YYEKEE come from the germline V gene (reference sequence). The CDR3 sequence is CASSGERLDRIYNEQFF. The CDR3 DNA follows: TGTGCCAGCAGCGGAGAGCGATTGGACAGGATTTACAATGAGCAGTTCTTC.

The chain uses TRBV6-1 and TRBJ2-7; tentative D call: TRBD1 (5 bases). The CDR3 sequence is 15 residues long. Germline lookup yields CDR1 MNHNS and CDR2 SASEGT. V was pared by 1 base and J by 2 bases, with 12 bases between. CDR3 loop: CASSEGPGLTYEQYF. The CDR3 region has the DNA TGTGCCAGCAGTGAAGGGCCAGGGTTGACCTACGAGCAGTACTTC.

The CDR3 DNA is TGCGCCAGCAGCCAAACTAGCGGGGGGGCCTACGAGCAGTACTTC. This gives the protein CASSQTSGGAYEQYF. The chain employs TRBV5-1 and TRBJ2-7; 13 positions agree with TRBD2. CDR3 length equals 15 residues. Germline CDR1 is SGHRS and CDR2 is YFSETQ. V gave up 4 bases and J gave up 2 bases; unmatched junction bases: 3. The full variable domain, rest sourced from reference TRBV5-1 and TRBJ2-7, is KAGVTQTPRYLIKTRGQQVTLSCSPISGHRSVSWYQQTPGQGLQFLFEYFSETQRNKGNFPGRFSGRQFSNSRSEMNVSTLELGDSALYLCASSQTSGGAYEQYFGPGTRLTVT.

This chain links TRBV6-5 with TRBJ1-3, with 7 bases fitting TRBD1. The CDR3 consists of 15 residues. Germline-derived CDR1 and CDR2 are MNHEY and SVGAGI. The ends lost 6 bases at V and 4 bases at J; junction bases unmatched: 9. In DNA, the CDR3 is TGTGCCAGCAGAACCCCCGGGACAGCAGGAAACACCATATATTTT. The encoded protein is CASRTPGTAGNTIYF.

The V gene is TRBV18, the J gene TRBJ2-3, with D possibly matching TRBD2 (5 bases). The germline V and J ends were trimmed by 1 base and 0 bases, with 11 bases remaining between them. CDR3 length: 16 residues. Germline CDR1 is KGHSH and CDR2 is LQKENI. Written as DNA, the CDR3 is TGTGCCAGCTCACCACGAGGGCAGGTCAGCACAGATACGCAGTATTTT. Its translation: CASSPRGQVSTDTQYF.

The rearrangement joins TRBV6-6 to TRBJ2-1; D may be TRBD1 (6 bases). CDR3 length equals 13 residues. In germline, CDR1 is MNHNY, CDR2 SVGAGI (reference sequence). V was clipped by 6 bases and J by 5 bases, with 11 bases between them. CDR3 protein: CASRPTGHNEQFF. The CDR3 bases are TGTGCCAGCAGACCAACAGGGCACAATGAGCAGTTCTTC.

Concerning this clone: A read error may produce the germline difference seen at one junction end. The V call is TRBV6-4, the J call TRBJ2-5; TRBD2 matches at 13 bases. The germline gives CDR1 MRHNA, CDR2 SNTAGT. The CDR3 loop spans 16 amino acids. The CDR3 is CASSYSGTSGEETQYF. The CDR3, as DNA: TGTGCCAGCAGTTACTCCGGGACTAGCGGGGAGGAGACCCAGTACTTC.

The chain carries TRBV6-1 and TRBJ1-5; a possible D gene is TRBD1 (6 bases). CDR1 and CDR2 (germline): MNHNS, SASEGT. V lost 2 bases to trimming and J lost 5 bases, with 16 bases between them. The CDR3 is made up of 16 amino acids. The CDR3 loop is CASSEIRGAPDQPQHF. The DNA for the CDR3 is TGTGCCAGCAGTGAAATTCGGGGGGCACCCGATCAGCCCCAGCATTTT.

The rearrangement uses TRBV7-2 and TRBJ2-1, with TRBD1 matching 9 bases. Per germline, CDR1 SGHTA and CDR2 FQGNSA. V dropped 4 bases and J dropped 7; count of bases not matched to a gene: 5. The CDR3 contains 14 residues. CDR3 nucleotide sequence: TGTGCCAGCAGCTCAAACAGGGGGCGGAATGAGCAGTTCTTC. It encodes CASSSNRGRNEQFF.